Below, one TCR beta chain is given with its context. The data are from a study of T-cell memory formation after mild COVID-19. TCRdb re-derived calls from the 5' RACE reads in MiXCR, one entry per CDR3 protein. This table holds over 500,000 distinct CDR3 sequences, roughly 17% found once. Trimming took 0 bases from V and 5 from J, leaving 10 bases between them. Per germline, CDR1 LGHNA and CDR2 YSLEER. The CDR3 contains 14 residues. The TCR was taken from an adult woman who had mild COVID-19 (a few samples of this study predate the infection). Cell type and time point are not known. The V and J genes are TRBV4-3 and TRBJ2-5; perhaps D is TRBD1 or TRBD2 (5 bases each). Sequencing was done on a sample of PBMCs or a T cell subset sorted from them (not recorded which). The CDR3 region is CASSQDRGAETQYF. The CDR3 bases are TGCGCCAGCAGCCAAGATAGAGGGGCGGAGACCCAGTACTTC.